This TCR beta chain was recorded in a study of CXCR3-negative and CXCR3-positive naive CD8 T cells. Study information: Sequencing brought in roughly 150 million TRB reads altogether, and each library got about 1.5 +/- 0.3 million. General study results and limits: The study found more hydrophobic TRB CDR3s in CXCR3-positive naive cells than in CXCR3-negative naive cells. Similar levels of surface CD5 were seen between naive subsets; TCR strength was inferred from TRB CDR3 properties. Memory CD8+ cells showed much lower diversity, while both naive subsets were comparably high. Unlike memory cells, which differed, naive CXCR3-negative and CXCR3-positive cells had similar TRBV-TRBJ usage.

Points on this clonotype: Its antigen is not identified.

5' RACE that incorporated UMI labels was used to prepare the TRB cDNA libraries. Each CDR3 protein gets one entry in TCRdb, which reprocessed the 5' RACE reads and gives no DNA. Found here are 100,000 to 150,000 distinct CDR3 sequences; the top ten clones hold 0.41%. In germline, CDR1 is SGHVS, CDR2 FNYEAQ. This CDR3 has 15 amino acids. The rearrangement links TRBV7-6 to TRBJ2-1; the TCRdb call, TRBD1, lacks DNA for checking. The specimen sequenced was naive CXCR3+ CD8+ T cells from blood. Subset here: CD45RO-CCR7+CD27+CD95- naive CD8+ T cells expressing CXCR3 (TNR3+). The source is a human donor in good health. Some clones in this sample may be carry-over from other donors' samples. CDR3 sequence: CASSAAGATYNEQFF.